One T cell receptor beta chain is described in this entry. The CDR3 totals 14 residues. V shed 4 bases and J shed 5 bases, with 11 bases lying between them. The V gene's germline CDR1 is SEHNR and CDR2 FQNEAQ (reference sequence). This record belongs to a study of cytomegalovirus exposure and HLA in healthy donors. This PCR relied on a set of 60 Vbeta primers and 13 Jbeta primers. TCRdb's table, derived via immunoSEQ multiplex PCR, lists solely in-frame clones and lacks some. The listing records approximately 120,000 clones. This TCR derives from a young man in good health and CMV-seronegative. Sequencing used PBMCs. V gene TRBV7-9 combines with J gene TRBJ1-4; a possible D gene is TRBD1 (5 bases). DNA for the CDR3: TGTGCCAGCAGCTCAAACCAGGGAAATGAAAAACTGTTTTTT. This encodes CASSSNQGNEKLFF.